This entry is about one T cell receptor beta chain. Tagging with unique molecular identifiers was applied to individual cDNA molecules. TCRdb reprocessed the 5' RACE reads with MiXCR, giving one entry per CDR3 protein. The sample contains fewer than 85,000 distinct CDR3 sequences, around a sixth of which appear only once. These data originate in a study of early T cells in non-severe SARS-CoV-2 infection. Study-wide context: Chains from this unsorted whole-blood bulk RNA could not be paired.

From germline, CDR1 is MNHEY and CDR2 SVGEGT. Deletions cut 4 bases from V and 4 bases from J, with 12 bases between. The CDR3 has 14 amino acids. The V and J genes are TRBV6-2 or TRBV6-3 and TRBJ2-3; D is ambiguous. The receptor was derived from an adult who was a healthcare worker with PCR-confirmed SARS-CoV-2 infection or an uninfected control (not recorded which). Input material: whole blood. The CDR3 DNA reads TGTGCCAGCAGTTCAGGATCCCTAGCAGATACGCAGTATTTT. Its protein product is CASSSGSLADTQYF.